Shown below are 19 T cell receptor beta chains from a single sample sequenced in a study of CD8 T cells in ankylosing spondylitis (dated 2017 in TCRdb). The library was made by 5' RACE. Data came from an Illumina HiSeq 2500. TCRdb reanalyzed the raw reads on its own, using fastp at Q25 for trimming and MiXCR for clone calling, and kept in-frame beta chains. For every CDR3 protein sequence, its rows merge into one entry that carries the most common genes and DNA. This sample comprises fewer than 150,000 distinct CDR3 sequences, more than 5.5% of them detected only once. In total, the top ten clones hold over 10% of the sample. Sequenced: blood, either unsorted or a sorted T cell fraction (not recorded which). The origin of the receptors is a female donor with ankylosing spondylitis or in good health (not recorded which).

This clonotype was recorded many times. The V gene is TRBV10-3, the J gene TRBJ1-2; 11 nucleotides agree with TRBD1. V dropped 10 bases and J dropped 7; count of bases not matched to a gene: 8. Germline values: CDR1 ENHRY, CDR2 SYGVKD. The length of the CDR3 is 13 residues. The CDR3 here is CANYGQGASGYTF. In DNA form, the CDR3 reads TGTGCCAACTACGGACAGGGGGCGAGTGGCTACACCTTC.

This clonotype appeared many times. The chain employs TRBV15 and TRBJ1-1, with 7 positions matching TRBD1. The J segment lost 1 base and the V segment lost 0 bases, leaving 5 bases of the junction unmatched. The CDR3 is 16 amino acids. CDR1 and CDR2 (germline): LNHNV, YYDKDF (reference sequence). CDR3 protein: CATSRDMGQRNTEAFF. CDR3 bases: TGTGCCACCAGCAGAGATATGGGACAGAGGAACACTGAAGCTTTCTTT.

This clonotype was counted between two and nine times. V and J are TRBV25-1 and TRBJ1-4; D is ambiguous. V was cut by 5 bases and J by 8 bases, with 15 bases left in between. Germline CDR1 is MGHDK and CDR2 is SYGVNS. The length of the CDR3 is 14 residues. The CDR3 bases are TGTGCCAGCAGTCCGTCGACGCGGCGGGAAAAACTGTTTTTT. It codes for CASSPSTRREKLFF.

This clonotype was picked up many times. The V and J genes are TRBV29-1 and TRBJ2-1, with 10 bases that match TRBD1. The CDR3 spans 13 residues. The J segment lost 9 bases and the V segment lost 6 bases, leaving 8 bases of the junction unmatched. From germline, CDR1 is SQVTM and CDR2 ANQGSEA. This CDR3 reads CSVVGQGGGEQFF. The CDR3 nucleotides are TGCAGCGTGGTCGGACAGGGGGGGGGTGAGCAGTTCTTC.

In this sample, this clonotype turned up many times. The chain employs TRBV9 and TRBJ1-1, with D hard to call. This CDR3 region has 13 residues. CDR1 and CDR2 (germline): SGDLS, YYNGEE. Trimming pared 0 bases from V and 4 bases from J, leaving 7 bases between. The CDR3 here is CASSVVAGTEAFF. CDR3 bases: TGTGCCAGCAGCGTAGTGGCGGGCACTGAAGCTTTCTTT.

This clonotype was detected ten times or more. This chain joins TRBV9 and TRBJ2-7, with D unresolved. Trimming stripped 0 bases from V and 4 bases from J, with 8 bases between. Germline CDR1 is SGDLS and CDR2 is YYNGEE. This CDR3 spans 13 amino acids. CDR3 bases: TGTGCCAGCAGCGTAGGGACGTCGTACGAGCAGTACTTC. Protein sequence: CASSVGTSYEQYF. Full variable domain (rest looked up from reference TRBV9 and TRBJ2-7): DSGVTQTPKHLITATGQRVTLRCSPRSGDLSVYWYQQSLDQGLQFLIQYYNGEERAKGNILERFSAQQFPDLHSELNLSSLELGDSALYFCASSVGTSYEQYFGPGTRLTVT.

This clonotype was counted many times. This chain uses TRBV27 with TRBJ1-2; 8 positions agree with TRBD1. Germline V CDR1 and CDR2: MNHEY, SMNVEV (reference sequence). The CDR3 is 13 residues long. Trimming took 4 bases from V and 8 from J; bases not matched to a gene: 6. In nucleotides, the CDR3 is TGTGCCAGCAGTTCGACAGGGGTAGGCGGCTACACCTTC. The encoded protein is CASSSTGVGGYTF.

This clonotype was recorded many times. The chain couples TRBV12-3 or TRBV12-4 to TRBJ1-1; 8 positions agree with TRBD1. This CDR3 contains 16 residues. With 3 bases clipped from V and 1 base from J, the junction kept 7 bases outside the gene matches. The CDR3 spells CASSLAYGTGNTEAFF. In DNA, the CDR3 is TGTGCCAGCAGTTTGGCTTATGGGACAGGGAACACTGAAGCTTTCTTT.

This clonotype was counted at least ten times. The CDR3 here is CSADLSGTGLISPLHF. For the CDR3, the DNA is TGCAGTGCCGACCTCTCCGGGACAGGGCTTATTTCACCCCTCCACTTT. The chain couples TRBV20-1 to TRBJ1-6, with 9 bases fitting TRBD1. The CDR3 sequence is 16 residues long. J was trimmed by 9 bases and V by 6 bases; bases with no gene match: 15. Germline values: CDR1 DFQATT, CDR2 SNEGSKA (reference sequence).

This clonotype occurred many times. CDR3 sequence reads: CASSLGDGEKLFF. The CDR3 DNA reads as TGCGCCAGCAGCTTGGGTGACGGTGAAAAACTGTTTTTT. The genes are TRBV5-1 and TRBJ1-4, with unresolved D. The length of the CDR3 is 13 residues. Germline V lookup: CDR1 SGHRS, CDR2 YFSETQ. V lost 0 bases, J lost 7 bases, and 7 bases lay in between. The complete variable domain, with remaining parts taken from reference TRBV5-1 and TRBJ1-4, reads KAGVTQTPRYLIKTRGQQVTLSCSPISGHRSVSWYQQTPGQGLQFLFEYFSETQRNKGNFPGRFSGRQFSNSRSEMNVSTLELGDSALYLCASSLGDGEKLFFGSGTQLSVL.

A note on this clonotype: A much larger clone lies one base from this, so it may be a read error. This sequence joins TRBV5-1 and TRBJ2-5; no reliable D call. The CDR3 runs 13 residues. The V and J ends lost 3 bases and 5 bases respectively, with 11 bases between them. The germline V gene encodes CDR1 SGHRS and CDR2 YFSETQ. The CDR3 DNA reads TGCGCCAGCAGCTCCAATGGAGACGAGACCCAGTACTTC. Protein sequence: CASSSNGDETQYF.

This clonotype was recorded many times. This chain connects TRBV6-1 to TRBJ1-4; D gene unclear. Trimming took 6 bases from V and 3 from J, leaving 11 bases between them. CDR3 length: 14 amino acids. CDR1 is MNHNS and CDR2 is SASEGT in the germline V gene. The CDR3: CASSLGRSNEKLFF. The CDR3 nucleotides read TGTGCCAGCAGCCTTGGCCGGTCTAATGAAAAACTGTTTTTT.

The table lists this clonotype with a few counts. V usage is TRBV7-8 and J usage is TRBJ2-7; perhaps D is TRBD1 or TRBD2 (7 bases each). This CDR3 is 16 amino acids long. Trimming pared 2 bases from V and 0 bases from J, leaving 14 bases between. Germline-derived CDR1 and CDR2 are SGHVS and FQNEAQ. In DNA, the CDR3 is TGTGCCAGCAGCTTATGGGGGGGACAGAACTCCTACGAGCAGTACTTC. The encoded protein is CASSLWGGQNSYEQYF.

This clonotype has at least ten counts. This rearrangement joins TRBV29-1 to TRBJ1-5; TRBD1 aligns across 9 bases. Germline trimming cut 4 bases from V and 3 bases from J; bases unmatched to any gene: 4. The germline CDR1 and CDR2 sequences are SQVTM and ANQGSEA. The CDR3 consists of 14 residues. The CDR3 bases are TGCAGCGTTGTGACAGGGGGTGTCAATCAGCCCCAGCATTTT. This codes for CSVVTGGVNQPQHF.

The sample holds many counts of this clonotype. This rearrangement joins TRBV5-5 to TRBJ1-1; D is undetermined. This CDR3 contains 14 residues. Trimming shortened V by 2 bases and J by 4 bases, and 12 bases separated the two germline ends. Germline CDR1 reads SGHKS; CDR2 reads YYEKEE (reference sequence). The CDR3 sequence is CASSFPSPGTEAFF. CDR3 nucleotides: TGTGCCAGCAGCTTTCCCTCACCGGGCACTGAAGCTTTCTTT.

Only a few counts were recorded for this clonotype. The J gene is TRBJ2-7, the V gene TRBV3-1; tentatively, D is TRBD2 (6 bases). The V end lost 11 bases, the J end lost 0 bases, and 20 bases lay between the germline ends. This CDR3 is built from 15 residues. CDR1 LGHDT and CDR2 YNNKEL come from the germline V gene (reference sequence). CDR3 DNA sequence: TGTGCCTGCTGCCACGCAGCGGGCACCTCCTACGAGCAGTACTTC. This translates into CACCHAAGTSYEQYF.

The rearrangement uses TRBV20-1 and TRBJ1-2; TRBD1 agrees at 7 bases. The CDR3 loop spans 15 amino acids. The V segment lost 0 bases and the J segment 0 bases; nucleotides outside the gene matches: 4. Germline V gene lookup returns CDR1 DFQATT and CDR2 SNEGSKA (reference sequence). The CDR3 bases are TGCAGTGCTAGAGAGGCCCAGGGGGCTAACTATGGCTACACCTTC. It is translated as CSAREAQGANYGYTF.

This clonotype was found many times. The chain combines TRBV27 with TRBJ2-2; TRBD2 is a possible D gene (6 bases). Trimming stripped 3 bases from V and 2 bases from J, with 16 bases between. Germline lookup yields CDR1 MNHEY and CDR2 SMNVEV (reference sequence). This CDR3 has 17 amino acids. The DNA of the CDR3 is TGTGCCAGCAGTTTGCTAGGGGAAACTAGCAACACCGGGGAGCTGTTTTTT. This codes for CASSLLGETSNTGELFF.

There are many counts of this clonotype. The gene calls are TRBV20-1 and TRBJ2-5; the D is unclear. This CDR3 is 12 amino acids long. Trimming removed 3 bases at V and 0 bases at J, with 5 bases between. Germline CDR1 reads DFQATT; CDR2 reads SNEGSKA (reference sequence). CDR3 sequence: CSASPNQETQYF. The CDR3, as DNA: TGCAGTGCTAGCCCAAACCAAGAGACCCAGTACTTC.